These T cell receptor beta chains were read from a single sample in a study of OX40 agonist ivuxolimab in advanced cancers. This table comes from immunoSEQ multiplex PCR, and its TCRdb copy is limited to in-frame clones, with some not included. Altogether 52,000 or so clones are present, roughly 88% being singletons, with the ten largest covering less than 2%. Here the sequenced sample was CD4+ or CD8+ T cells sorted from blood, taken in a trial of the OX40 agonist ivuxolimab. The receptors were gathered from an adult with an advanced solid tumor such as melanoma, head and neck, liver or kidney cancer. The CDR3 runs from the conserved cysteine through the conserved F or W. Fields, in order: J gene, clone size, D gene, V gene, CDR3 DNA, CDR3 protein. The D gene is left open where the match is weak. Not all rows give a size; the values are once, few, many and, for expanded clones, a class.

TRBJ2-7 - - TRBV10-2 TGCGCCAGCAGTGTGGCTATGGGGGGCTCGTACGAGCAGTACTTC CASSVAMGGSYEQYF
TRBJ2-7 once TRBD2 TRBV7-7 TGTGCTAGCAGCTTAGGGAGTAGCGGGACTGGCGAGCAGTACTTC CASSLGSSGTGEQYF
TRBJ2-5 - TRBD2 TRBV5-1 TGCGCCAGCAGCCGTTGGACTAGCGGGAGATATGGAGAGACCCAGTACTTC CASSRWTSGRYGETQYF
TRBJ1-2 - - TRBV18 TGTGCCAGCTCACCATCTCAGGGGCGATACTATGGCTACACCTTC CASSPSQGRYYGYTF
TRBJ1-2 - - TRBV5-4 TGTGCCAGCAGCTTGGGGCGGGAAAGTGGCTACACCTTC CASSLGRESGYTF
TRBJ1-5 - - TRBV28 TGTGCCAGCAGTCCGCCCGGGGGTGGCAATCAGCCCCAGCATTTT CASSPPGGGNQPQHF
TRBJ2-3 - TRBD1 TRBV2 TGTGCCAGCAGTGCCACGGGACAGGGGGTAGATACGCAGTATTTT CASSATGQGVDTQYF
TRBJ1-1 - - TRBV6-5 TGTGCCAGCAGCTGGTCCGTGAACACTGAAGCTTTCTTT CASSWSVNTEAFF
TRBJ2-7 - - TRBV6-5 TGTGCCAGCAGGCAGGGGACCTACGAGCAGTACTTC CASRQGTYEQYF
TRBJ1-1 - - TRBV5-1 TGCGCCAGCAGCTTCGGAGAACAGGTGGACACTGAAGCTTTCTTT CASSFGEQVDTEAFF